Listed here are 12 T cell receptor beta chains from one sample, sequenced in a study of cytomegalovirus exposure and HLA in healthy donors. Primers included in the PCR were 60 Vbeta and 13 Jbeta primers. TCRdb's copy holds only in-frame clones and misses some; the assay was immunoSEQ multiplex PCR. The sample lists some 140,000 clones; around 85% were seen once. Sequencing used PBMCs. The source of these receptors is a woman aged 25 to 45 in good health and CMV-seropositive.

V gene TRBV9 combines with J gene TRBJ1-1; perhaps TRBD1 as D (5 bases). Germline values: CDR1 SGDLS, CDR2 YYNGEE. The V end lost 4 bases, the J end lost 3 bases, and 19 bases lay between the germline ends. The CDR3 is 16 residues long. The CDR3: CASSLFPGVGDTEAFF. In nucleotides, the CDR3 is TGTGCCAGCAGCTTATTTCCGGGGGTAGGGGACACTGAAGCTTTCTTT.

The chain carries TRBV6-6 and TRBJ2-7; D is unresolved. CDR3 size: 12 residues. V gave up 6 bases and J gave up 4 bases, with 10 bases separating them. Per the germline V gene, CDR1 is MNHNY and CDR2 is SVGAGI (reference sequence). CDR3 in DNA: TGTGCCAGCAGCCCCCAGAGGTACGAGCAGTACTTC. It codes for CASSPQRYEQYF.

This clone is termed medium-sized (0.01 to 0.1%). At the DNA level, this CDR3 is encoded by other sequences in the same sample as well. V gene TRBV7-9 combines with J gene TRBJ1-1; D remains ambiguous. This CDR3 region has 14 residues. The V end lost 1 base, the J end lost 1 base, and 7 bases lay between the germline ends. Looked up from germline, CDR1 is SEHNR and CDR2 is FQNEAQ (reference sequence). CDR3 bases: TGTGCCAGCAGCTTAGGGCGGGGGAACACTGAAGCTTTCTTT. The encoded protein is CASSLGRGNTEAFF.

This sequence joins TRBV2 and TRBJ2-7; TRBD2 agrees at 8 bases. Per germline, CDR1 SNHLY and CDR2 FYNNEI. Trimming took 6 bases from V and 0 from J; bases not matched to a gene: 13. The CDR3 has 17 amino acids. CDR3 in DNA: TGTGCCAGCAGGGCATTGTCTAGCGGGTTTAGCTCCTACGAGCAGTACTTC. Residues: CASRALSSGFSSYEQYF. Full variable domain (remainder filled in from reference TRBV2 and TRBJ2-7): EPEVTQTPSHQVTQMGQEVILRCVPISNHLYFYWYRQILGQKVEFLVSFYNNEISEKSEIFDDQFSVERPDGSNFTLKIRSTKLEDSAMYFCASRALSSGFSSYEQYFGPGTRLTVT.

This chain joins TRBV7-9 and TRBJ2-1; no definite D call. The V end lost 5 bases, the J end lost 4 bases, and 6 bases lay between the germline ends. This CDR3 comprises 12 residues. CDR1 and CDR2 from the germline V gene are SEHNR and FQNEAQ (reference sequence). The CDR3 spells CASSLLYNEQFF. In nucleotides, the CDR3 is TGTGCCAGCAGCCTCCTATACAATGAGCAGTTCTTC.

This clone was counted once. Written as DNA, the CDR3 is TGTGCCAGTAGTCGGACAGGGGGCTCGGGTCAGCCCCAGCATTTT. It specifies CASSRTGGSGQPQHF. The genes are TRBV19 and TRBJ1-5; 11 bases agree with TRBD1. With 5 bases clipped from V and 6 bases from J, the junction kept 6 bases outside the gene matches. This CDR3 contains 15 residues. CDR1 is LNHDA, CDR2 SQIVND, per germline (reference sequence).

V is TRBV6-5 and J is TRBJ2-2; D perhaps matches TRBD2 (5 bases). Deletions cut 8 bases from V and 3 bases from J, with 10 bases between. The CDR3 loop spans 13 amino acids. Germline-derived CDR1 and CDR2 are MNHEY and SVGAGI. The DNA of the CDR3 is TGTGCCAGCGCCGAGCGGTACACCGGGGAGCTGTTTTTT. Its translation: CASAERYTGELFF.

The genes are TRBV6-1 and TRBJ1-1; possibly TRBD1 for D (6 bases). V lost 8 bases to trimming and J lost 0 bases, with 16 bases between them. The CDR3 is made up of 15 amino acids. In germline, CDR1 is MNHNS, CDR2 SASEGT. Written as DNA, the CDR3 is TGTGCCAGCGCGGACAGATTTTTAATGAACACTGAAGCTTTCTTT. The encoded protein is CASADRFLMNTEAFF.

V is TRBV5-1 and J is TRBJ2-7; D is perhaps TRBD1 (6 bases). The CDR3 extends over 14 amino acids. With 4 bases removed from V and 3 bases from J, the gap between germline ends came to 14 bases. Germline values: CDR1 SGHRS, CDR2 YFSETQ. CDR3 in amino acids: CASSTPGQGYEQYF. As DNA, the CDR3 is TGCGCCAGCAGCACCCCGGGACAAGGCTACGAGCAGTACTTC.

This clone has just a few counts. The V and J genes are TRBV5-6 and TRBJ1-2, with 9 nucleotides matching TRBD1. CDR1 SGHDT and CDR2 YYEEEE come from the germline V gene. V shed 4 bases and J 5 bases; nucleotides not matched to a gene: 3. This CDR3 has 13 residues. The CDR3 reads CASSPGTGYGYTF. CDR3 bases: TGTGCCAGCAGCCCTGGGACAGGGTATGGCTACACCTTC.

Comment on this clone: This sample also contains other DNA sequences that code for the same CDR3. This chain connects TRBV5-4 to TRBJ1-1, with D perhaps matching TRBD1 (5 bases). The CDR3 has 15 amino acids. Trimming left V 2 bases short and J 0 bases short, with 11 bases between. Germline V gene sequence: CDR1 SGHNT, CDR2 YYREEE (reference sequence). CDR3 coding DNA: TGTGCCAGCAGCTTCGGAGGGGTCATGAACACTGAAGCTTTCTTT. This translates into CASSFGGVMNTEAFF.

The DNA for the CDR3 is TGTGCCAGCGGCCTTTTCCCTTATCAGCCCCAGCATTTT. Translating it yields CASGLFPYQPQHF. The V and J genes are TRBV5-8 and TRBJ1-5; D not resolved. Between the trimmed V and J ends, which lost 7 bases and 5 bases, there was a span of 13 bases. The CDR3 is 13 residues long. Germline assignment: CDR1 SGHTS and CDR2 YDEGEE. Drawing the rest from reference TRBV5-8 and TRBJ1-5, the complete variable domain is EAGVTQSPTHLIKTRGQQATLRCSPISGHTSVYWYQQALGLGLQFLLWYDEGEERNRGNFPPRFSGRQFPNYSSELNVNALELEDSALYLCASGLFPYQPQHFGDGTRLSIL.